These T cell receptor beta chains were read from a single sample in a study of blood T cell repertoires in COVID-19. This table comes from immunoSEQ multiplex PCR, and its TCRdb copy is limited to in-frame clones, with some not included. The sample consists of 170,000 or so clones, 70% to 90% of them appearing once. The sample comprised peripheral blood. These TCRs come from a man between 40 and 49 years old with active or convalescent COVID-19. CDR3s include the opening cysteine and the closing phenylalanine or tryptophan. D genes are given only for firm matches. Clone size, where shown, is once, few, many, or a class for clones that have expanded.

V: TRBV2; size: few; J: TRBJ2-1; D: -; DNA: TGTGCCAGCGCGGCGGGGACCTCCTACAATGAGCAGTTCTTC; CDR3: CASAAGTSYNEQFF
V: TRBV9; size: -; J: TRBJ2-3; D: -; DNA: TGTGCCAGCAGCGTTGGGAGCCACCTTACAGATACGCAGTATTTT; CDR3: CASSVGSHLTDTQYF
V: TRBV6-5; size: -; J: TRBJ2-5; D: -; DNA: TGTGCCAGCGAAAGGGGGCAAGAGACCCAGTACTTC; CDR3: CASERGQETQYF
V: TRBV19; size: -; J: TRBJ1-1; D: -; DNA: TGTGCCAGTAGTCATAACACTGAAGCTTTCTTT; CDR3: CASSHNTEAFF
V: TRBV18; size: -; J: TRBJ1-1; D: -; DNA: TGTGCCAGCTCACCATCGGAGGGGAACACTGAAGCTTTCTTT; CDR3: CASSPSEGNTEAFF
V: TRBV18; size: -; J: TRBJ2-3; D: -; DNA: TGTGCCAGCTCCCCGACAGATACGCAGTATTTT; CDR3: CASSPTDTQYF
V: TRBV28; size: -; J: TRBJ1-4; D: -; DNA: TGTGCCAGCAGGAGACTTAATGAAAAACTGTTTTTT; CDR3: CASRRLNEKLFF
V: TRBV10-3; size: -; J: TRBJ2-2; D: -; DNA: TGTGCCATCAGTGAGTCTGGAGGTCGGAACACCGGGGAGCTGTTTTTT; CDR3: CAISESGGRNTGELFF
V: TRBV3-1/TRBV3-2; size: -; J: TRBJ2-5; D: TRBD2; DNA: TGTGCCAGCAGCTATCCTAGCGGGGGACGACCGGGGACCCAGTACTTC; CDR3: CASSYPSGGRPGTQYF
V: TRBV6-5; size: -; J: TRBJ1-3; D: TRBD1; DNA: TGTGCCAGCAGGAGGGACAGCCACTCTGGAAACACCATATATTTT; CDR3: CASRRDSHSGNTIYF
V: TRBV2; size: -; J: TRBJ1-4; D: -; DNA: TGTGCCAGCGTTCCGACCGTGCTATCGGGTGAAAAACTGTTTTTT; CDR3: CASVPTVLSGEKLFF
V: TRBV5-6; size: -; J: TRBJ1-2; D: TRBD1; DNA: TGTGCCAGCAGCTTGGGGACAGGGGGAGGCTACACCTTC; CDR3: CASSLGTGGGYTF
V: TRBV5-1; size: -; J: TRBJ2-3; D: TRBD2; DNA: TGCGCCAGCAGCTTGGATCTAGCGGGGGGCTCCACAGATACGCAGTATTTT; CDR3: CASSLDLAGGSTDTQYF
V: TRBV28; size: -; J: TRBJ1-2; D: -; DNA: TGTGCCAGCACTGGGGCAGCTTCTAACTATGGCTACACCTTC; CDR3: CASTGAASNYGYTF
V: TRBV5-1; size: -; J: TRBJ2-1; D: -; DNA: TGCGCCAGCAGCTTGGACAGCCAATACAATGAGCAGTTCTTC; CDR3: CASSLDSQYNEQFF
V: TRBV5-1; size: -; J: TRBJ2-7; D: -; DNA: TGCGCCAGCAGCTTGTCTGTGGGCGGGACTCCCTACGAGCAGTACTTC; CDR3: CASSLSVGGTPYEQYF
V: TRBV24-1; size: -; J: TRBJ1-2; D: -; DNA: TGTGCCACCAGTGATTTCAGCTATGGCTACACCTTC; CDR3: CATSDFSYGYTF
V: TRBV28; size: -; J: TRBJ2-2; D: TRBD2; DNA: TGTGCCAGCAGCCGCCTCCAAGCGGGGGTGTGGACTAGCGGGGGAGAGGCCGGGGAGCTGTTTTTT; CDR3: CASSRLQAGVWTSGGEAGELFF
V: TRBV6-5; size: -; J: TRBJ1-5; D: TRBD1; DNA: TGTGCCAGCACCTCCGGACAGGGGGTAAATCAGCCCCAGCATTTT; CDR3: CASTSGQGVNQPQHF
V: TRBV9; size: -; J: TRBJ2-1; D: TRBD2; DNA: TGTGCCAGCAGCGTAGCTACTAGCGGGGTGTATGAGCAGTTCTTC; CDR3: CASSVATSGVYEQFF
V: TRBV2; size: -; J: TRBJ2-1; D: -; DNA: TGTGCCAGCAGTGAAGCCGGACTCCCCTACAATGAGCAGTTCTTC; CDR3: CASSEAGLPYNEQFF
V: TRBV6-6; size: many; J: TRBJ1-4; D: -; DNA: TGTGCCAGCAGGACCACGGGAGGGGTTGAAAAACTGTTTTTT; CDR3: CASRTTGGVEKLFF
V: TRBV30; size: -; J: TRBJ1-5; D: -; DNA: TGTGCCTGGAGTGTAGGGGGGGTAAATCAGCCCCAGCATTTT; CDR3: CAWSVGGVNQPQHF
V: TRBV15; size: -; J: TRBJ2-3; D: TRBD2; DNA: TGTGCCACCAGCAGAGGTCCAGGGAGGGATTGGGGCACAGATACGCAGTATTTT; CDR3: CATSRGPGRDWGTDTQYF
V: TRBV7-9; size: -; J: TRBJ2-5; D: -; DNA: TGTGCCAGCAGTTTAAGACAGTACCAAGAGACCCAGTACTTC; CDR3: CASSLRQYQETQYF
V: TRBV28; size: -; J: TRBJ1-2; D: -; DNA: TGTGCCAGCAGTTTATCCGCGGGCCTCGCCTATGGCTACACCTTC; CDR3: CASSLSAGLAYGYTF
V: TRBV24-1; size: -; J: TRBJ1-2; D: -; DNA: TGTGCCACCAGTGATTTGGGGACTCTTGGCTACACCTTC; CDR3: CATSDLGTLGYTF
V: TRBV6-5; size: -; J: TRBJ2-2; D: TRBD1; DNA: TGTGCCAGCCGACAGGGGGGCACCGGGGAGCTGTTTTTT; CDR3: CASRQGGTGELFF
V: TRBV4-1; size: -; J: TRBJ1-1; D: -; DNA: TGCGCCAGCAGCCAAGCACCACAGGGGAACACTGAAGCTTTCTTT; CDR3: CASSQAPQGNTEAFF
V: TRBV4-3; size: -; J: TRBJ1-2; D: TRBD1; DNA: TGCGCCAGCAGCGAAGGACAGGGCGACTATGGCTACACCTTC; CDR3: CASSEGQGDYGYTF
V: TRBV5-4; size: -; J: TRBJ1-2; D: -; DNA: TGTGCCAGCAGCCAAGGTCAGGAAATTTTCAACACCTTC; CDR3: CASSQGQEIFNTF
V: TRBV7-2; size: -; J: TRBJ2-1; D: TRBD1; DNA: TGTGCCAGCAGCGCCGGGACAGGGAATGAGCAGTTCTTC; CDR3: CASSAGTGNEQFF
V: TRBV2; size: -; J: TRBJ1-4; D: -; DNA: TGTGCCAGCAGGGGGCCACTTAATGAAAAACTGTTTTTT; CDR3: CASRGPLNEKLFF
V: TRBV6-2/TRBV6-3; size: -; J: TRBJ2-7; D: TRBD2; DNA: TGTGCCAGCAGTAGCCCTATCACTAGCGGGGGTACCTACGAGCAGTACTTC; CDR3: CASSSPITSGGTYEQYF
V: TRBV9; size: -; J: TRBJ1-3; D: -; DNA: TGTGCCAGCAGCTCGAGACATAACTCTGGAAACACCATATATTTT; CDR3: CASSSRHNSGNTIYF
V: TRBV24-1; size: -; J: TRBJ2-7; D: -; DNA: TGTGCCACCAGTGATTTTGACGGGTACGAGCAGTACTTC; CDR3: CATSDFDGYEQYF